The sample holds one count of the clone carrying this T cell receptor beta chain. This specimen belongs to a study of control samples from healthy donors and cancer patients. Assay used: immunoSEQ multiplex PCR; TCRdb lists only in-frame clones, some missing. There are 95,000 to 150,000 clones in the sample; approximately 90% occur only once, and less than 9% lies in the top ten. Germline lookup yields CDR1 MDHEN and CDR2 SYDVKM. The ends were cut back, 4 bases at V and 2 bases at J, with 17 bases in the middle. This CDR3 has 17 amino acids. This chain links TRBV28 with TRBJ2-2, with D perhaps TRBD2 (7 bases). The TCR comes from a young woman in good health. Sequenced material: blood. CDR3 in DNA: TGTGCCAGCAGTTCCCGAGGGGGGGGCCCTAACACCGGGGAGCTGTTTTTT. It specifies CASSSRGGGPNTGELFF. Full variable domain (remainder filled in from reference TRBV28 and TRBJ2-2): DVKVTQSSRYLVKRTGEKVFLECVQDMDHENMFWYRQDPGLGLRLIYFSYDVKMKEKGDIPEGYSVSREKKERFSLILESASTNQTSMYLCASSSRGGGPNTGELFFGEGSRLTVL.